This TCR beta chain was documented in a study of Tregs in tolerant kidney transplant recipients. Concerning this clone: What it binds is unknown. Other DNA variants within this sample encode the same CDR3.

Study-level results: Validation in larger populations is needed because few patients were studied.

The data were produced by immunoSEQ multiplex PCR, yet TCRdb's version contains in-frame clones alone and is incomplete. Seen here are about 120,000 clones, 92% observed once, and the top ten hold roughly 0.63%. Thawed PBMCs were FACS-sorted into unstimulated CD4+CD25+CD127- regulatory T cells, CD4+CD25- non-regulatory cells, CD4 and CD8 cells. The CDR3 extends over 14 amino acids. CDR1 and CDR2 (germline): SGHRS, YFSETQ. J lost 3 bases, V lost 0 bases, and 1 base had no gene match. The clonotype comes from a human donor in good health. The chain uses TRBV5-1 and TRBJ2-5, with 8 nucleotides matching TRBD2. Sequenced input: CD4+ T cells from blood. The CDR3 coding sequence is TGCGCCAGCAGCTTGGCGGGGGGGGAAGAGACCCAGTACTTC. This sequence encodes CASSLAGGEETQYF.